This T cell receptor beta chain stems from a study of cytomegalovirus exposure and HLA in healthy donors. V gave up 7 bases and J gave up 5 bases; unmatched junction bases: 12. From germline, CDR1 is SQVTM and CDR2 ANQGSEA. CDR3 length equals 15 residues. PCR employed 60 Vbeta and 13 Jbeta primers. Assay: immunoSEQ multiplex PCR; the TCRdb copy retains only in-frame clones and omits some. Of 110,000 to 150,000 clones in the sample, about 81% were seen once. Material: PBMCs. This rearrangement joins TRBV29-1 to TRBJ2-1, with TRBD2 matching over 9 bases. The TCR originated in a man under 40 in good health and CMV-seronegative. CDR3 protein: CSATEPGLANNEQFF. In nucleotides, the CDR3 is TGCAGCGCCACGGAGCCGGGACTAGCCAACAATGAGCAGTTCTTC.